The 24 T cell receptor beta chains in this list originate from one sample, sequenced in a study of T cells in Graves' hyperthyroidism and ophthalmopathy. Authors of the study amplified TCR beta CDR3 regions from RNA transcripts. First-round RT-PCR targeting the TCR CDR3 was performed with the HTBI primer set. TCRdb fed the multiplex PCR reads into MiXCR, producing one record per CDR3 protein. The data show around 180,000 distinct CDR3 sequences, with approximately 17% seen just once and roughly 32% held by the top ten. Material: blood. The receptor set was obtained from a woman aged 45-65 years with Graves' hyperthyroidism.

This clonotype was seen many times. This chain joins TRBV20-1 and TRBJ1-2; TRBD1 matches 7 bases. The CDR3 is made up of 15 amino acids. V dropped 5 bases and J dropped 4; count of bases not matched to a gene: 13. The germline CDR1 and CDR2 sequences are DFQATT and SNEGSKA (reference sequence). The CDR3 reads CSAPDRRKPLYGYTF. Written as DNA, the CDR3 is TGCAGTGCTCCGGACAGGCGAAAACCCCTCTATGGCTACACCTTC.

This clonotype appeared many times. V and J are TRBV5-6 and TRBJ2-1; 13 nucleotides align to TRBD2. The CDR3 length is 17 residues. The germline V gene has CDR1 SGHDT and CDR2 YYEEEE. Trimming removed 4 bases from V and 7 bases from J; junction bases left unmatched: 11. The CDR3 nucleotides read TGTGCCAGCAGCCGAGGGACTAGCGGGGTGGTTTGGAATGAGCAGTTCTTC. Translation: CASSRGTSGVVWNEQFF.

Turning to this clonotype: The junction shows a germline mismatch at one end, possibly a read error. The CDR3: CACTKQSSYGQYF. The CDR3 DNA follows: TGTGCCTGCACCAAACAGAGCTCCTACGGGCAGTACTTC. This chain connects TRBV28 to TRBJ2-7; D not certain. CDR3 length: 13 residues. CDR1 is MDHEN, CDR2 SYDVKM, per germline.

The sample holds many counts of this clonotype. The chain has TRBV7-9 and TRBJ1-1, with D unresolved. Between the trimmed V and J ends, which lost 6 bases and 4 bases, there was a span of 15 bases. Germline V gene lookup returns CDR1 SEHNR and CDR2 FQNEAQ (reference sequence). The CDR3 is 14 amino acids. CDR3 residues: CASSDPKSPTEAFF. CDR3 DNA: TGTGCCAGCAGTGATCCTAAAAGTCCCACTGAAGCTTTCTTT.

The sample holds a few counts of this clonotype. The V call is TRBV20-1, the J call TRBJ2-3; TRBD1 matches at 10 bases. Germline loops: CDR1 DFQATT, CDR2 SNEGSKA (reference sequence). Losses at the gene ends were 5 bases for V and 5 bases for J; bases not matched to a gene: 10. The CDR3 is made up of 15 amino acids. The DNA of the CDR3 is TGCAGTGCTGAGACAGGGGGCAGGTATATAGATACGCAGTATTTT. It specifies CSAETGGRYIDTQYF.

This clonotype occurred many times. This chain connects TRBV7-6 to TRBJ2-5; D ambiguous. This CDR3 is 11 amino acids long. The V end was cut by 6 bases, the J end by 7 bases, with 9 bases between. In germline, CDR1 is SGHVS, CDR2 FNYEAQ. CDR3 amino acids: CASSKSSTQYF. The CDR3 bases are TGTGCCAGCAGTAAATCATCGACCCAGTACTTC.

The genes are TRBV4-1 and TRBJ2-7; D gene ambiguous. Trimming left V 1 base short and J 3 bases short, with 7 bases between. CDR3 length: 13 residues. The germline CDR1 and CDR2 sequences are MGHRA and YSYEKL. The CDR3 is CASSQVLFYEQYF. The CDR3 nucleotides read TGCGCCAGCAGCCAAGTCCTCTTCTACGAGCAGTACTTC.

This clonotype was observed many times. This sequence joins TRBV10-3 and TRBJ2-7; 10 bases fit TRBD2. J lost 2 bases, V lost 5 bases, and 3 bases had no gene match. CDR3 size: 14 residues. CDR1 is ENHRY and CDR2 is SYGVKD in the germline V gene. DNA for the CDR3: TGTGCCATCAGTTTTAGCGGGGGGCCCTACGAGCAGTACTTC. As protein: CAISFSGGPYEQYF.

This clonotype was picked up a small number of times. This chain links TRBV19 with TRBJ1-1; D may be TRBD1 (5 bases). Germline V gives CDR1 LNHDA, CDR2 SQIVND (reference sequence). V lost 3 bases and J 2 bases, leaving 13 bases between the germline ends. The CDR3 is made up of 15 amino acids. The CDR3 DNA follows: TGTGCCAGTAGTATCCGGGACGGATCTAACACTGAAGCTTTCTTT. Its protein is CASSIRDGSNTEAFF.

This clonotype was found many times. The gene calls are TRBV12-3 or TRBV12-4 and TRBJ2-1, with 7 bases matching TRBD1. J lost 0 bases, V lost 6 bases, and 8 bases had no gene match. The CDR3 covers 16 residues. The CDR3 DNA sequence: TGTGCCAGCAGAGCGACAGGGACAAGCTCCTACAATGAGCAGTTCTTC. This translates into CASRATGTSSYNEQFF.

There are many counts of this clonotype. CDR3 bases: TGCAGTGCCCTAAGCCCAGCGGGGGGTCCGGAGACCCAGTACTTC. Translated, it gives CSALSPAGGPETQYF. The chain recombines TRBV20-1 with TRBJ2-5; the match to TRBD2 covers 9 bases. Germline CDR1 DFQATT, CDR2 SNEGSKA (reference sequence). The CDR3 length is 15 residues. V lost 6 bases, J lost 5 bases, and 13 bases stayed unmatched.

The count of this clonotype is one. Being one base from a much bigger clone, this may be a read error. V and J are TRBV10-1 and TRBJ2-4; no clear D. The CDR3 totals 17 residues. Germline values: CDR1 WNHNN, CDR2 SYGVQD (reference sequence). Trimming cost V 1 base and J 0 bases, with 13 bases left between them. The DNA for the CDR3 is TGCGCCAGCAGTGAGTTTACTGACATGACAGCCAAAAACATTCAGTACTTC. Protein sequence: CASSEFTDMTAKNIQYF.

Many counts were recorded for this clonotype. The V gene is TRBV6-2 or TRBV6-3, the J gene TRBJ2-3, with 8 bases matching TRBD2. This CDR3 has 16 residues. Trimming took 7 bases from V and 2 from J; bases not matched to a gene: 11. CDR1 is MNHEY and CDR2 is SVGEGT in the germline V gene. CDR3 loop: CASTYSGDIHTDTQYF. Written as DNA, the CDR3 is TGTGCCAGCACCTATAGCGGGGATATACACACAGATACGCAGTATTTT.

This clonotype was observed at least ten times. The V call is TRBV5-1, the J call TRBJ2-1; D is perhaps TRBD1 or TRBD2 (6 bases each). V gave up 6 bases and J gave up 8 bases, with 12 bases separating them. The V gene's germline CDR1 is SGHRS and CDR2 YFSETQ. This CDR3 is 12 amino acids long. The CDR3 nucleotides are TGCGCCAGCAATCCGGGGGCGGATGAGCAGTTCTTC. Protein product: CASNPGADEQFF.

The J gene is TRBJ1-1, the V gene TRBV6-6; tentative D call: TRBD1 (6 bases). Germline CDR1 is MNHNY and CDR2 is SVGAGI (reference sequence). This CDR3 contains 15 residues. The V end was cut by 0 bases, the J end by 1 base, with 9 bases between. The DNA for the CDR3 is TGTGCCAGCAGTTACTCTCGGGGGGCGAACACTGAAGCTTTCTTT. Encoded protein: CASSYSRGANTEAFF.

This chain uses TRBV27 with TRBJ2-2; 9 positions match TRBD1. Germline V gives CDR1 MNHEY, CDR2 SMNVEV (reference sequence). The CDR3 loop spans 16 amino acids. Germline trimming cut 6 bases from V and 0 bases from J; bases unmatched to any gene: 5. CDR3 bases: TGTGCCAGCAGGCGGGACAGGGCGCCGAACACCGGGGAGCTGTTTTTT. The encoded protein is CASRRDRAPNTGELFF.

This clonotype was counted ten times or more. The V gene is TRBV20-1, the J gene TRBJ1-5; 8 nucleotides match TRBD1. The CDR3 extends over 13 amino acids. V lost 6 bases, J lost 4 bases, and 5 bases stayed unmatched. Per the germline V gene, CDR1 is DFQATT and CDR2 is SNEGSKA (reference sequence). The CDR3 region is CSAEQGGNQPQHF. The DNA for the CDR3 is TGCAGTGCGGAACAGGGGGGGAATCAGCCCCAGCATTTT.

The sample holds many counts of this clonotype. The chain uses TRBV27 and TRBJ1-5; tentative D call: TRBD1 (6 bases). Per the germline V gene, CDR1 is MNHEY and CDR2 is SMNVEV (reference sequence). The CDR3 loop spans 14 amino acids. The V end lost 5 bases, the J end lost 7 bases, and 15 bases lay between the germline ends. For the CDR3, the DNA is TGTGCCAGCAGTCCCTTGGATGGGGGCCAGCCCCAGCATTTT. Translating it yields CASSPLDGGQPQHF.

At least ten counts were recorded for this clonotype. The chain employs TRBV28 and TRBJ2-3; D gene unclear. The CDR3 is made up of 15 amino acids. The V gene lost 5 bases and the J gene lost 2 bases, with 14 bases spanning the gap. The germline CDR1 and CDR2 sequences are MDHEN and SYDVKM. CDR3: CASSNPAALTDTQYF. In DNA, the CDR3 is TGTGCCAGCAGTAATCCAGCCGCCCTCACAGATACGCAGTATTTT.

This clonotype was detected a few times. Just one base apart from a much larger clone, this may be a read error. The gene calls are TRBV29-1 and TRBJ2-5; D unclear. The CDR3 spans 13 residues. Germline V CDR1 and CDR2: SQVTM, ANQGSEA. V lost 7 bases and J 5 bases, leaving 17 bases between the germline ends. The CDR3 nucleotides are TGCAGCGCTGCCACTGGTAGCCGGGAGACCCAGTACTTC. Translated: CSAATGSRETQYF.

As to this clonotype: A much larger clonotype is one base distant, so this may be a read error. The V gene is TRBV28, the J gene TRBJ2-7; D call uncertain. CDR3 length: 14 residues. The germline V gene has CDR1 MDHEN and CDR2 SYDVKM. The CDR3 nucleotides read TGTGCCAGCACCCCCGAGGATCATTCCTACAAGCAGTACTTC. Translating it yields CASTPEDHSYKQYF.

This chain uses TRBV6-2 or TRBV6-3 with TRBJ2-7; a weak D match, TRBD1 (6 bases). V lost 0 bases and J 2 bases, leaving 8 bases between the germline ends. The germline V gene encodes CDR1 MNHEY and CDR2 SVGEGT. The CDR3 consists of 14 residues. The CDR3 loop reads CASSYSYRAYEQYF. The CDR3, as DNA: TGTGCCAGCAGTTACTCTTACAGGGCCTACGAGCAGTACTTC.

This clonotype was counted many times. V is TRBV7-9 and J is TRBJ1-1, with D uncertain. The length of the CDR3 is 12 residues. V lost 4 bases to trimming and J lost 4 bases, with 7 bases between them. From germline, CDR1 is SEHNR and CDR2 FQNEAQ (reference sequence). The CDR3 bases are TGTGCCAGCAGCTCACATGGCACTGAAGCTTTCTTT. Protein product: CASSSHGTEAFF.

This clonotype was recorded many times. The chain links TRBV24-1 to TRBJ1-5; possible D gene TRBD1, 6 bases. The germline gives CDR1 KGHDR, CDR2 SFDVKD. The CDR3 contains 14 residues. Trimming removed 6 bases from V and 0 bases from J, with 8 bases in between. The CDR3 bases are TGTGCCACCAGTCACAGGGATAGCAATCAGCCCCAGCATTTT. Amino acid sequence: CATSHRDSNQPQHF.